These T cell receptor beta chains were read from a single sample in a study of cytomegalovirus exposure and HLA in healthy donors. Libraries were prepared by immunoSEQ multiplex PCR; TCRdb keeps only in-frame clonotypes and omits some of them. The repertoire includes under 150,000 clones, around 77% of them detected once, and 5% to 6% sits in the top ten. Sequencing input: PBMCs. Receptors were obtained from a woman in her 30s in good health and CMV-seropositive. Both conserved end residues are trimmed from each CDR3. The order of the fields is J gene, D gene, clone size, V gene, CDR3 protein. The D gene is left open where the match is weak. The size of a clone is reported for some rows only, either as once, few or many, or as a class for expanded clones.

TRBJ2-7 | TRBD1 | once | TRBV19 | ASSMAVGGGYEQY
TRBJ2-2 | TRBD1 | . | TRBV6-1 | ASIGQGASGELF
TRBJ2-3 | . | few | TRBV19 | ASSTLSDTQY
TRBJ2-5 | TRBD2 | . | TRBV11-3 | ASSLVPAGGQETQY
TRBJ2-1 | TRBD1 | . | TRBV6-5 | ASSKGQGSDEQF
TRBJ1-6 | TRBD1 | . | TRBV5-1 | ASSRGRDSPQRFGYSPLH
TRBJ1-5 | . | . | TRBV2 | ASSDGGFSNQPQH
TRBJ1-4 | . | . | TRBV30 | AWGGNFPNEKLF
TRBJ2-5 | . | few | TRBV9 | ASSSVEETQY
TRBJ2-7 | TRBD1 | once | TRBV2 | ASSYTGGSSSYEQY
TRBJ2-3 | TRBD2 | . | TRBV9 | ASSVGLAGPRDTQY
TRBJ1-3 | . | . | TRBV5-1 | ASSRGTAGNTIY
TRBJ1-1 | TRBD1 | . | TRBV19 | ASRIRDRGREGNTEAF
TRBJ2-1 | TRBD1 | once | TRBV29-1 | SVGTGGWDEQF
TRBJ1-2 | TRBD1 | . | TRBV6-6 | ASSYSDRASEGGYT
TRBJ2-1 | . | . | TRBV27 | ASSFSGLATEQF
TRBJ2-1 | TRBD1 | . | TRBV5-1 | ASSLTGETYNEQF
TRBJ1-5 | . | . | TRBV18 | ASSSSTDNSNQPQH
TRBJ2-7 | TRBD1 | . | TRBV27 | ASSAPGQGIYEQY
TRBJ2-7 | TRBD1 | . | TRBV11-3 | ASSLRLTGGYEQY
TRBJ2-3 | . | . | TRBV18 | ASSPPVRLDTQY
TRBJ2-7 | . | . | TRBV5-1 | ASSPSDSHLYEQY